This T cell receptor (beta chain) was sequenced in a study of blood T cell repertoires in COVID-19. Overall study context: Nucleic acid was either cDNA or gDNA, and it came from T cells, B-cell-depleted T cells, or PBMCs.

The method was immunoSEQ multiplex PCR; TCRdb's version includes in-frame clones alone and lacks a portion of them. This sample has about 130,000 clones, with 84% found just once. CDR1 SGHAT and CDR2 FQNNGV come from the germline V gene. The CDR3 loop spans 14 amino acids. V lost 5 bases, J lost 1 base, and 2 bases stayed unmatched. Material for sequencing was peripheral blood. The sequence derives from a woman under 40 who had recovered from COVID-19. V gene TRBV11-2 combines with J gene TRBJ2-3; 8 bases map to TRBD2. CDR3 DNA sequence: TGTGCCAGCAGCAATAGCGGGGGCACAGATACGCAGTATTTT. Translation gives CASSNSGGTDTQYF.